This is a list of T cell receptor beta chains from one sample in a study of cytomegalovirus exposure and HLA in healthy donors. Assay: immunoSEQ multiplex PCR; the TCRdb copy retains only in-frame clones and omits some. Counted here are around 300,000 clones, approximately 86% occurring once; the ten biggest clones make up 0.95% to 1.1%. The sequenced material came from PBMCs. Receptors originate from a woman between 18 and 29 years old in good health and CMV-seronegative. Each CDR3 is given with its conserved first and last residue. A D gene is named only where the DNA matches it firmly. Size tells how often a clone was seen (once, few, many) or the class of an expanded clone, and some rows leave it out.

V: TRBV4-1; D: TRBD1; J: TRBJ1-2; size: few; length: 15; CDR3: CASSQPRTGNYGYTF; DNA: TGCGCCAGCAGCCAACCACGGACAGGGAACTATGGCTACACCTTC
V: TRBV29-1; D: -; J: TRBJ2-7; size: -; length: 13; CDR3: CSVRGGGYYEQYF; DNA: TGCAGCGTTCGAGGGGGGGGATACTACGAGCAGTACTTC
V: TRBV27; D: TRBD2; J: TRBJ2-5; size: -; length: 17; CDR3: CASSPGRGLAGVVAQYF; DNA: TGTGCCAGCAGCCCGGGGAGGGGGCTAGCGGGAGTCGTGGCCCAGTACTTC
V: TRBV2; D: -; J: TRBJ1-1; size: -; length: 15; CDR3: CASSRDITMNTEAFF; DNA: TGTGCCAGCAGTCGGGACATTACCATGAACACTGAAGCTTTCTTT
V: TRBV2; D: -; J: TRBJ2-1; size: -; length: 16; CDR3: CASSVGQVSSYNEQFF; DNA: TGTGCCAGCAGTGTCGGTCAGGTGAGCTCCTACAATGAGCAGTTCTTC
V: TRBV27; D: TRBD1; J: TRBJ1-1; size: few; length: 15; CDR3: CASTQLPGQGSEAFF; DNA: TGTGCCAGCACCCAATTACCGGGACAGGGATCCGAAGCTTTCTTT
V: TRBV28; D: TRBD2; J: TRBJ2-7; size: -; length: 15; CDR3: CASSSVSGGSYEQYF; DNA: TGTGCCAGCAGTTCTGTAAGCGGGGGCTCCTACGAGCAGTACTTC
V: TRBV9; D: TRBD1; J: TRBJ2-2; size: -; length: 14; CDR3: CASRGPGGGGELFF; DNA: TGTGCCAGCAGGGGACCAGGGGGCGGCGGGGAGCTGTTTTTT
V: TRBV28; D: -; J: TRBJ2-7; size: -; length: 13; CDR3: CASSWEGDNEQYF; DNA: TGTGCCAGCAGTTGGGAGGGGGACAACGAGCAGTACTTC
V: TRBV11-2; D: TRBD1; J: TRBJ1-2; size: -; length: 16; CDR3: CASSPKTGIDNYGYTF; DNA: TGTGCCAGCAGCCCTAAGACAGGGATCGATAACTATGGCTACACCTTC
V: TRBV28; D: TRBD1; J: TRBJ1-2; size: -; length: 14; CDR3: CASSLEQGAWGYTF; DNA: TGTGCCAGCAGTTTAGAGCAGGGGGCGTGGGGCTACACCTTC
V: TRBV27; D: TRBD1; J: TRBJ2-7; size: -; length: 14; CDR3: CASSAGQGNYEQYF; DNA: TGTGCCAGCAGTGCTGGACAGGGGAACTACGAGCAGTACTTC
V: TRBV15; D: TRBD1; J: TRBJ2-5; size: -; length: 14; CDR3: CATSREQGVWTQYF; DNA: TGTGCCACCAGCAGAGAACAGGGGGTTTGGACCCAGTACTTC
V: TRBV7-9; D: -; J: TRBJ1-2; size: -; length: 14; CDR3: CASSSNRVAYGYTF; DNA: TGTGCCAGCAGCTCAAACAGGGTAGCCTATGGCTACACCTTC
V: TRBV11-2; D: TRBD1; J: TRBJ2-7; size: once; length: 16; CDR3: CASSLARAGGTYEQYF; DNA: TGTGCCAGCAGCTTAGCTCGGGCAGGGGGAACCTACGAGCAGTACTTC
V: TRBV5-5; D: TRBD1; J: TRBJ2-7; size: -; length: 18; CDR3: CASSLGTGGAFGHYEQYF; DNA: TGTGCCAGCAGCTTGGGGACAGGGGGGGCCTTTGGGCACTACGAGCAGTACTTC
V: TRBV5-6; D: TRBD1; J: TRBJ2-7; size: -; length: 14; CDR3: CASSGRTGDYEQYF; DNA: TGTGCCAGCAGCGGACGGACAGGGGACTACGAGCAGTACTTC
V: TRBV7-8; D: TRBD2; J: TRBJ2-7; size: once; length: 16; CDR3: CASSLGTSGTPYEQYF; DNA: TGTGCCAGCAGCCTCGGGACTAGCGGGACCCCCTACGAGCAGTACTTC
V: TRBV18; D: -; J: TRBJ1-1; size: -; length: 13; CDR3: CASSTGTIAEAFF; DNA: TGTGCCAGCTCAACAGGGACAATCGCTGAAGCTTTCTTT
V: TRBV7-9; D: TRBD1; J: TRBJ2-7; size: few; length: 14; CDR3: CASSPGQGIWEQYF; DNA: TGTGCCAGCAGCCCGGGACAGGGGATTTGGGAGCAGTACTTC
V: TRBV25-1; D: -; J: TRBJ1-2; size: -; length: 15; CDR3: CASSVPDEIGYGYTF; DNA: TGTGCCAGCAGTGTGCCGGATGAGATCGGGTATGGCTACACCTTC
V: TRBV18; D: -; J: TRBJ2-3; size: -; length: 15; CDR3: CASSPNLDNTDTQYF; DNA: TGTGCCAGCTCACCAAACCTGGACAACACAGATACGCAGTATTTT
V: TRBV5-4; D: TRBD2; J: TRBJ2-3; size: -; length: 16; CDR3: CASSLVSSGRSDTQYF; DNA: TGTGCCAGCAGCTTGGTAAGCAGCGGGAGGTCAGATACGCAGTATTTT
V: TRBV28; D: -; J: TRBJ2-3; size: -; length: 14; CDR3: CASSPIGVADTQYF; DNA: TGTGCCAGCAGTCCCATCGGGGTGGCAGATACGCAGTATTTT
V: TRBV7-6; D: TRBD1; J: TRBJ1-5; size: -; length: 15; CDR3: CASSIRQGDNQPQHF; DNA: TGTGCCAGCAGCATTCGACAGGGGGACAATCAGCCCCAGCATTTT
V: TRBV9; D: -; J: TRBJ1-2; size: few; length: 16; CDR3: CASSVAGTPVAYGYTF; DNA: TGTGCCAGCAGCGTAGCTGGGACACCCGTGGCCTATGGCTACACCTTC
V: TRBV7-2; D: -; J: TRBJ2-5; size: -; length: 16; CDR3: CASSIAAGALGGTQYF; DNA: TGTGCCAGCAGCATTGCGGCGGGGGCCCTTGGAGGGACCCAGTACTTC
V: TRBV18; D: TRBD2; J: TRBJ2-2; size: once; length: 15; CDR3: CASSPLGLAAGELFF; DNA: TGTGCCAGCTCACCACTCGGACTAGCAGCCGGGGAGCTGTTTTTT
V: TRBV11-1; D: -; J: TRBJ2-7; size: once; length: 17; CDR3: CASNPEAGTEIHYEQYF; DNA: TGTGCCAGCAACCCAGAGGCGGGGACAGAGATCCACTACGAGCAGTACTTC
V: TRBV10-2; D: TRBD1; J: TRBJ1-4; size: -; length: 15; CDR3: CASRKQGAANEKLFF; DNA: TGCGCCAGCAGAAAGCAGGGGGCAGCTAATGAAAAACTGTTTTTT
V: TRBV29-1; D: -; J: TRBJ2-2; size: -; length: 16; CDR3: CSVEDSQRANTGELFF; DNA: TGCAGCGTTGAAGATTCCCAGCGAGCGAACACCGGGGAGCTGTTTTTT
V: TRBV5-1; D: TRBD1; J: TRBJ1-2; size: few; length: 12; CDR3: CASSGQDYGYTF; DNA: TGCGCCAGCAGCGGACAGGACTATGGCTACACCTTC
V: TRBV18; D: TRBD1; J: TRBJ1-4; size: -; length: 15; CDR3: CASSPGTGTNEKLFF; DNA: TGTGCCAGCTCACCAGGGACAGGGACTAATGAAAAACTGTTTTTT
V: TRBV13; D: TRBD2; J: TRBJ2-3; size: -; length: 14; CDR3: CASSLGLAGDTQYF; DNA: TGTGCCAGCAGCCTCGGACTAGCGGGAGATACGCAGTATTTT
V: TRBV28; D: -; J: TRBJ1-1; size: few; length: 11; CDR3: CASSLLTEAFF; DNA: TGTGCCAGCAGTTTGCTAACTGAAGCTTTCTTT
V: TRBV7-9; D: -; J: TRBJ1-2; size: -; length: 16; CDR3: CASSSPASERSYGYTF; DNA: TGTGCCAGCAGCTCGCCAGCCAGTGAGCGGAGCTATGGCTACACCTTC
V: TRBV30; D: -; J: TRBJ1-4; size: -; length: 14; CDR3: CAWSVSATNEKLFF; DNA: TGTGCCTGGAGTGTGTCTGCAACTAATGAAAAACTGTTTTTT
V: TRBV7-2; D: TRBD2; J: TRBJ2-7; size: -; length: 15; CDR3: CASSLGGGGPYEQYF; DNA: TGTGCCAGCAGCTTAGGCGGGGGAGGGCCCTACGAGCAGTACTTC
V: TRBV5-1; D: TRBD1; J: TRBJ1-2; size: few; length: 13; CDR3: CASSPDRDEGYTF; DNA: TGCGCCAGCAGTCCGGACAGGGACGAGGGCTACACCTTC
V: TRBV9; D: TRBD1; J: TRBJ1-5; size: -; length: 15; CDR3: CASSPRTGGDQPQHF; DNA: TGTGCCAGCAGCCCGCGAACAGGGGGAGATCAGCCCCAGCATTTT
V: TRBV7-9; D: TRBD1; J: TRBJ1-3; size: few; length: 14; CDR3: CASSPTGAGNTIYF; DNA: TGTGCCAGCAGCCCGACAGGGGCTGGAAACACCATATATTTT
V: TRBV4-1; D: -; J: TRBJ1-1; size: -; length: 16; CDR3: CASSQARRGYDTEAFF; DNA: TGCGCCAGCAGCCAAGCTAGGAGAGGGTACGACACTGAAGCTTTCTTT
V: TRBV28; D: -; J: TRBJ1-5; size: once; length: 14; CDR3: CASRRDYSNQPQHF; DNA: TGTGCCAGCAGGAGGGATTATAGCAATCAGCCCCAGCATTTT
V: TRBV5-1; D: TRBD1; J: TRBJ2-1; size: few; length: 17; CDR3: CASSPNEQGASYNEQFF; DNA: TGCGCCAGCAGCCCCAATGAACAGGGGGCGTCGTACAATGAGCAGTTCTTC
V: TRBV7-6; D: TRBD1; J: TRBJ1-2; size: -; length: 17; CDR3: CASSLNPDRGDNYGYTF; DNA: TGTGCCAGCAGCTTAAACCCTGACAGGGGAGATAACTATGGCTACACCTTC
V: TRBV5-6; D: TRBD1; J: TRBJ2-7; size: -; length: 14; CDR3: CASSAGDRWNEQYF; DNA: TGTGCCAGCTCGGCTGGGGACAGATGGAACGAGCAGTACTTC
V: TRBV29-1; D: -; J: TRBJ2-2; size: -; length: 14; CDR3: CSVGATANTGELFF; DNA: TGCAGCGTTGGGGCGACGGCGAACACCGGGGAGCTGTTTTTT
V: TRBV7-9; D: -; J: TRBJ1-2; size: once; length: 14; CDR3: CASSQTGINYGYTF; DNA: TGTGCCAGCAGCCAAACAGGGATTAACTATGGCTACACCTTC
V: TRBV5-1; D: -; J: TRBJ2-2; size: -; length: 16; CDR3: CASSLAEASNTGELFF; DNA: TGCGCCAGCAGCTTGGCTGAGGCTTCGAACACCGGGGAGCTGTTTTTT
V: TRBV5-1; D: -; J: TRBJ2-3; size: -; length: 14; CDR3: CASSGGYSTDTQYF; DNA: TGCGCCAGCAGCGGCGGCTATAGCACAGATACGCAGTATTTT
V: TRBV9; D: -; J: TRBJ2-7; size: -; length: 16; CDR3: CASSVGYGGGNYEQYF; DNA: TGTGCCAGCAGCGTAGGGTATGGCGGAGGGAACTACGAGCAGTACTTC
V: TRBV27; D: -; J: TRBJ1-4; size: -; length: 15; CDR3: CASGLRERANEKLFF; DNA: TGTGCCAGCGGTTTGAGGGAGAGGGCTAATGAAAAACTGTTTTTT
V: TRBV27; D: -; J: TRBJ1-1; size: -; length: 14; CDR3: CASSPLFPGIEAFF; DNA: TGTGCCAGCAGTCCCTTATTCCCGGGAATTGAAGCTTTCTTT
V: TRBV27; D: TRBD2; J: TRBJ2-5; size: -; length: 19; CDR3: CASSLGPGTSGRAGETQYF; DNA: TGTGCCAGCAGTTTAGGGCCCGGGACTAGCGGGAGGGCGGGAGAGACCCAGTACTTC
V: TRBV10-3; D: TRBD1; J: TRBJ2-6; size: -; length: 16; CDR3: CAISLDRVSGANVLTF; DNA: TGTGCCATCAGCCTCGACAGGGTCTCTGGGGCCAACGTCCTGACTTTC